Below, 28 T cell receptor beta chains from the same sample are listed, as sequenced in a study of CD8 T cells in ankylosing spondylitis. TCRdb reprocessed the 5' RACE reads with MiXCR, giving one entry per CDR3 protein. Of under 300,000 distinct CDR3 sequences listed, over 15% are singletons. The sample taken for sequencing was blood, either unsorted or a sorted T cell fraction (not recorded which). The receptors stem from a male donor with ankylosing spondylitis or in good health (not recorded which).

This clonotype was picked up a small number of times. This sequence joins TRBV20-1 and TRBJ2-3; tentatively, D is TRBD1 (5 bases). Per the germline V gene, CDR1 is DFQATT and CDR2 is SNEGSKA (reference sequence). V was trimmed by 0 bases and J by 6 bases, leaving 13 bases between them. The CDR3 consists of 14 residues. The CDR3 nucleotides are TGCAGTGCTAGAGATTGGCAGGGATCTGATACGCAGTATTTT. Protein product: CSARDWQGSDTQYF.

This chain connects TRBV6-5 to TRBJ2-1; a weak D match, TRBD1 (5 bases). The CDR3 contains 16 residues. Germline values: CDR1 MNHEY, CDR2 SVGAGI. V dropped 2 bases and J dropped 8 bases, with 19 bases sitting between them. The CDR3 DNA is TGTGCCAGCAGTTACCCCGGGCTCCGGTGGGGCGATGAGCAGTTCTTC. Translating gives CASSYPGLRWGDEQFF.

This clonotype has just a few counts. This chain links TRBV7-9 with TRBJ1-2, with D maybe TRBD1 (5 bases). Germline loops: CDR1 SEHNR, CDR2 FQNEAQ (reference sequence). This CDR3 is built from 15 residues. V was trimmed by 3 bases and J by 1 base, leaving 12 bases between them. The CDR3 coding sequence is TGTGCCAGCAGCTTTTCCGGGACGGATAACTATGGCTACACCTTC. Translation gives CASSFSGTDNYGYTF.

The sample holds a few counts of this clonotype. This rearrangement joins TRBV6-2 or TRBV6-3 to TRBJ2-7, with 8 bases identical to TRBD1. The V and J ends lost 0 bases and 5 bases, in that order; junction bases with no gene match: 6. Germline V gene data show CDR1 as MNHEY and CDR2 as SVGEGT. CDR3 size: 15 residues. DNA for the CDR3: TGTGCCAGCAGTTACTCGACAGGGGTCGAGCACGAGCAGTACTTC. Translation: CASSYSTGVEHEQYF.

The chain recombines TRBV27 with TRBJ1-5, with no clear D. CDR1 and CDR2 (germline): MNHEY, SMNVEV (reference sequence). The length of the CDR3 is 13 residues. Trimming removed 5 bases at V and 7 bases at J, with 12 bases between. The DNA of the CDR3 is TGTGCCAGCAGTCCGAGGACGGAGCAGCCCCAGCATTTT. Its translation is CASSPRTEQPQHF.

This clonotype was found a few times. The rearrangement joins TRBV28 to TRBJ2-3, with a weak D call TRBD2 (5 bases). Germline V gene sequence: CDR1 MDHEN, CDR2 SYDVKM. This CDR3 is 13 amino acids long. V lost 8 bases, J lost 3 bases, and 12 bases lay in between. The DNA of the CDR3 is TGTGCCAGCGGGAGTAAGGAGACAGATACGCAGTATTTT. This encodes CASGSKETDTQYF.

The chain carries TRBV12-3 or TRBV12-4 and TRBJ2-2; D is possibly TRBD1 (6 bases). The CDR3 is 16 residues long. Trimming cost V 6 bases and J 1 base, with 15 bases left between them. For the CDR3, the DNA is TGTGCCAGCAGCTTCCCCTGGACAGAGAACACCGGGGAGCTGTTTTTT. As protein: CASSFPWTENTGELFF.

The J gene is TRBJ2-7, the V gene TRBV5-1; 8 nucleotides agree with TRBD1. This CDR3 is built from 16 residues. Germline values: CDR1 SGHRS, CDR2 YFSETQ. The trim removed 2 bases at V and 4 bases at J, leaving 11 bases unmatched. The DNA for the CDR3 is TGCGCCAGCAGCTTTGTGGACAGGGAACCCCCTTACGAGCAGTACTTC. Translated: CASSFVDREPPYEQYF.

This clonotype was counted only a few times. V gene TRBV10-3 combines with J gene TRBJ2-1; no reliable D call. Trimming took 5 bases from V and 3 from J, leaving 5 bases between them. Germline V lookup: CDR1 ENHRY, CDR2 SYGVKD. This CDR3 contains 12 residues. CDR3 in amino acids: CAISPGYNEQFF. In DNA, the CDR3 is TGTGCCATCAGTCCGGGCTACAATGAGCAGTTCTTC.

This clonotype was counted only a few times. V gene TRBV29-1 combines with J gene TRBJ2-7; D ambiguous. V was pared by 1 base and J by 0 bases, with 7 bases between. The germline gives CDR1 SQVTM, CDR2 ANQGSEA. The length of the CDR3 is 13 residues. In nucleotides, the CDR3 is TGCAGCGTTGAAGTTGACAACTCCTACGAGCAGTACTTC. This sequence encodes CSVEVDNSYEQYF.

This clonotype was detected ten times or more. The V gene is TRBV2, the J gene TRBJ2-3; the D gene is possibly TRBD2 (5 bases). CDR1 SNHLY and CDR2 FYNNEI come from the germline V gene. This CDR3 comprises 13 residues. With 7 bases removed from V and 3 bases from J, the gap between germline ends came to 11 bases. The CDR3 here is CASKTLVTDTQYF. CDR3 bases: TGTGCCAGCAAAACACTAGTAACAGATACGCAGTATTTT. Looking up the rest from reference TRBV2 and TRBJ2-3 gives the full variable domain: EPEVTQTPSHQVTQMGQEVILRCVPISNHLYFYWYRQILGQKVEFLVSFYNNEISEKSEIFDDQFSVERPDGSNFTLKIRSTKLEDSAMYFCASKTLVTDTQYFGPGTRLTVL.

CDR3 region: CASSLPSDTQYF. In DNA, the CDR3 is TGTGCCAGCAGTTTACCGTCAGATACGCAGTATTTT. The rearrangement links TRBV27 to TRBJ2-3; no clear D gene. Trimming removed 2 bases at V and 4 bases at J, with 4 bases between. There are 12 residues in the CDR3. Germline V gene lookup returns CDR1 MNHEY and CDR2 SMNVEV (reference sequence).

This clonotype was seen more than once but under ten times. The chain has TRBV4-1 and TRBJ1-2; possible D gene TRBD1, 6 bases. V lost 6 bases to trimming and J lost 4 bases, with 18 bases between them. The CDR3 runs to 15 residues. CDR1 is MGHRA, CDR2 YSYEKL, per germline. The chain's CDR3 is CASSPRGGVVYGYTF. CDR3 nucleotides: TGCGCCAGCAGTCCTAGGGGGGGGGTAGTCTATGGCTACACCTTC.

This clonotype was seen many times. The rearrangement joins TRBV6-1 to TRBJ1-1; 9 nucleotides agree with TRBD1. V was clipped by 6 bases and J by 5 bases; unmatched bases: 7. This CDR3 region has 14 residues. CDR1 and CDR2 (germline): MNHNS, SASEGT. The CDR3 nucleotides read TGTGCCAGCAGGCTTGCCGGGACAGGGACTGAAGCTTTCTTT. Translating gives CASRLAGTGTEAFF.

This clonotype was found many times. The CDR3 region has the DNA TGTGCCAGCAGTTATCACGAACTAGACTACGAGCAGTACTTC. It encodes CASSYHELDYEQYF. The rearrangement links TRBV6-5 to TRBJ2-7, with TRBD2 as a possible D gene (5 bases). The ends were cut back, 3 bases at V and 3 bases at J, with 12 bases in the middle. Germline CDR1 is MNHEY and CDR2 is SVGAGI. This CDR3 has 14 residues.

This clonotype was recorded at least ten times. The CDR3 DNA sequence: TGCGCCAGCAGCTTGGGGACAGGGATTTACGAGCAGTACTTC. It yields the protein CASSLGTGIYEQYF. The chain employs TRBV5-1 and TRBJ2-7; 8 nucleotides match TRBD1. The V gene end was trimmed by 0 bases and the J gene end by 4 bases; junction bases not matched to a gene: 3. CDR1 is SGHRS and CDR2 is YFSETQ in the germline V gene. CDR3 size: 14 residues. Full variable domain (missing parts from reference TRBV5-1 and TRBJ2-7): KAGVTQTPRYLIKTRGQQVTLSCSPISGHRSVSWYQQTPGQGLQFLFEYFSETQRNKGNFPGRFSGRQFSNSRSEMNVSTLELGDSALYLCASSLGTGIYEQYFGPGTRLTVT.

The rearrangement uses TRBV25-1 and TRBJ2-1; D might be TRBD1 (5 bases). CDR1 is MGHDK, CDR2 SYGVNS, per germline. V was pared by 5 bases and J by 5 bases, with 10 bases between. The CDR3 sequence is 13 residues long. The CDR3 loop reads CASSTNRHNEQFF. CDR3 nucleotides: TGTGCCAGCAGTACGAACAGGCACAATGAGCAGTTCTTC.

This clonotype was recorded many times. The chain uses TRBV4-1 and TRBJ2-5, with 7 nucleotides matching TRBD1. Germline values: CDR1 MGHRA, CDR2 YSYEKL. This CDR3 is built from 16 residues. V lost 1 base to trimming and J lost 2 bases; unmatched junction nucleotides: 7. CDR3 sequence reads: CASSQADRDRQETQYF. CDR3 nucleotide sequence: TGCGCCAGCAGCCAAGCAGACCGGGACAGACAAGAGACCCAGTACTTC.

This clonotype occurred many times. The J gene is TRBJ2-3, the V gene TRBV27; 8 bases are shared with TRBD1. CDR1 MNHEY and CDR2 SMNVEV come from the germline V gene (reference sequence). The CDR3 consists of 15 residues. With V trimmed by 5 bases and J by 1 base, 5 bases remained unmatched. The CDR3 spells CASSATGDGTDTQYF. In DNA, the CDR3 is TGTGCCAGCAGTGCGACAGGGGACGGCACAGATACGCAGTATTTT.

The V and J genes are TRBV15 and TRBJ2-2; 7 positions agree with TRBD1. CDR1 is LNHNV and CDR2 is YYDKDF in the germline V gene (reference sequence). CDR3 length: 15 residues. V trimming: 0 bases; J trimming: 3 bases; junction bases outside the gene matches: 1. As DNA, the CDR3 is TGTGCCACCAGCAGAGACAGGGGGTACACCGGGGAGCTGTTTTTT. Translating gives CATSRDRGYTGELFF.

V gene TRBV24-1 combines with J gene TRBJ2-5, with a possible D match to TRBD1 (5 bases). V lost 8 bases and J 1 base, leaving 16 bases between the germline ends. Germline values: CDR1 KGHDR, CDR2 SFDVKD. The CDR3 is made up of 15 amino acids. The CDR3 loop is CATNGPQGSQETQYF. The CDR3 nucleotides are TGTGCCACCAACGGGCCTCAGGGATCCCAAGAGACCCAGTACTTC.

The chain recombines TRBV7-8 with TRBJ1-1; D gene unclear. The germline V and J ends were trimmed by 5 bases and 3 bases, with 13 bases remaining between them. Germline lookup yields CDR1 SGHVS and CDR2 FQNEAQ. This CDR3 contains 14 residues. CDR3: CASSAGSPYTEAFF. In DNA form, the CDR3 reads TGTGCCAGCAGCGCCGGGAGCCCCTACACTGAAGCTTTCTTT.

The sample holds many counts of this clonotype. The chain is built from TRBV3-1 and TRBJ2-3, with 12 bases lining up with TRBD2. The CDR3 sequence is 15 residues long. The junction had 4 bases not matched to a gene; V was cut back by 3 bases and J by 6 bases. The germline gives CDR1 LGHDT, CDR2 YNNKEL (reference sequence). The CDR3 loop is CASSHTSGRQDTQYF. The CDR3 DNA follows: TGTGCCAGCAGCCACACTAGCGGGAGGCAGGATACGCAGTATTTT.

V and J are TRBV11-2 and TRBJ2-1; D ambiguous. The V gene's germline CDR1 is SGHAT and CDR2 FQNNGV. The CDR3 contains 13 residues. V was trimmed by 1 base and J by 9 bases, leaving 10 bases between them. CDR3 protein: CASSLVLEVEQFF. As DNA, the CDR3 is TGTGCCAGCAGCTTAGTTTTAGAGGTTGAGCAGTTCTTC.

This clonotype was picked up many times. V usage is TRBV7-9 and J usage is TRBJ2-1; D possibly corresponds to TRBD1 (6 bases). The CDR3 is made up of 11 amino acids. Germline CDR1 reads SEHNR; CDR2 reads FQNEAQ (reference sequence). Trimming removed 6 bases at V and 12 bases at J, with 12 bases between. The CDR3 DNA reads TGTGCCAGCAGACGAGACAGGACGCAGTTCTTC. It translates to CASRRDRTQFF. The entire variable domain, with the rest obtained from reference TRBV7-9 and TRBJ2-1, is as follows: DTGVSQNPRHKITKRGQNVTFRCDPISEHNRLYWYRQTLGQGPEFLTYFQNEAQLEKSRLLSDRFSAERPKGSFSTLEIQRTEQGDSAMYLCASRRDRTQFFGPGTRLTVL.

The chain joins TRBV5-6 to TRBJ2-2; D possibly corresponds to TRBD2 (5 bases). The CDR3 extends over 16 amino acids. Germline loops: CDR1 SGHDT, CDR2 YYEEEE. V lost 2 bases and J 5 bases, leaving 16 bases between the germline ends. The CDR3 sequence: CASSLGGGISTGELFF. CDR3 in DNA: TGTGCCAGCAGCTTAGGAGGAGGAATTTCAACCGGGGAGCTGTTTTTT.

This clonotype was seen once. The V call is TRBV29-1, the J call TRBJ2-6; 10 bases line up with TRBD1. The junction had 2 bases not matched to a gene; V was cut back by 3 bases and J by 0 bases. There are 16 residues in the CDR3. CDR1 SQVTM and CDR2 ANQGSEA come from the germline V gene. The CDR3 DNA reads TGCAGCGTTGAGGGACAGGGGAGCTCTGGGGCCAACGTCCTGACTTTC. It specifies CSVEGQGSSGANVLTF.

Comments on this clonotype: A read error may explain this, as a much larger clone is one base away. This rearrangement joins TRBV10-3 to TRBJ2-7, with TRBD2 as a possible D gene (5 bases). The CDR3 consists of 12 residues. From germline, CDR1 is ENHRY and CDR2 SYGVKD. CDR3 in DNA: TGTGCCGTCAGTGCGAGCGGTTACGAGCAGTACTTC. Its translation: CAVSASGYEQYF.